The 21 T cell receptor beta chains presented below share a single source sample, sequenced in a study of blood T cell repertoires in COVID-19. The method was immunoSEQ multiplex PCR; TCRdb's version includes in-frame clones alone and lacks a portion of them. The sample holds roughly 220,000 clones; 88% are singletons and the top ten take 14% to 15%. The sequenced sample was PBMCs or T cells enriched from blood (not recorded which). The source of these receptors is a woman aged 45 to 65 with acute COVID-19.

This clone was detected once. This chain's CDR3 is CASSYPESREWSYEQYF. The CDR3, as DNA: TGTGCCAGCAGTTACCCTGAGTCCCGGGAGTGGTCCTACGAGCAGTACTTC. The rearrangement uses TRBV6-2 or TRBV6-3 and TRBJ2-7; tentatively, D is TRBD2 (6 bases). CDR3 length: 17 amino acids. CDR1 is MNHEY and CDR2 is SVGEGT in the germline V gene. V gave up 2 bases and J gave up 1 base, with 18 bases separating them.

This rearrangement joins TRBV9 to TRBJ2-1; 7 bases line up with TRBD2. The V segment lost 0 bases and the J segment 7 bases; nucleotides outside the gene matches: 10. Germline CDR1 reads SGDLS; CDR2 reads YYNGEE. CDR3 size: 16 residues. The CDR3 loop is CASSVATSGKYNEQFF. The CDR3 coding sequence is TGTGCCAGCAGCGTAGCTACAAGCGGGAAGTATAATGAGCAGTTCTTC.

The chain couples TRBV4-1 to TRBJ2-7, with 7 bases aligning to TRBD2. V was clipped by 1 base and J by 2 bases; unmatched bases: 8. This CDR3 is built from 16 residues. The germline V gene encodes CDR1 MGHRA and CDR2 YSYEKL. DNA for the CDR3: TGCGCCAGCAGCCAAGGCCCTGCCGGGACTACCTACGAGCAGTACTTC. It is translated as CASSQGPAGTTYEQYF.

The rearrangement uses TRBV18 and TRBJ2-2; TRBD1 is a possible D gene (6 bases). V lost 6 bases, J lost 0 bases, and 11 bases lay in between. The CDR3 extends over 15 amino acids. Germline CDR1 is KGHSH and CDR2 is LQKENI. The CDR3 region has the DNA TGTGCCAGCTCTCCCCGGACAGCGAACACCGGGGAGCTGTTTTTT. This sequence encodes CASSPRTANTGELFF. The full variable domain, with the rest looked up from reference TRBV18 and TRBJ2-2, is NAGVMQNPRHLVRRRGQEARLRCSPMKGHSHVYWYRQLPEEGLKFMVYLQKENIIDESGMPKERFSAEFPKEGPSILRIQQVVRGDSAAYFCASSPRTANTGELFFGEGSRLTVL.

This clone came up a few times. The V call is TRBV27, the J call TRBJ1-4; D uncertain. V lost 2 bases and J 11 bases, leaving 15 bases between the germline ends. The germline V gene encodes CDR1 MNHEY and CDR2 SMNVEV (reference sequence). This CDR3 spans 14 amino acids. CDR3 protein: CASSLLYADSKLFF. CDR3 nucleotide sequence: TGTGCCAGCAGTTTACTTTATGCGGATAGTAAACTGTTTTTT.

This chain uses TRBV27 with TRBJ2-7, with D unresolved. Per the germline V gene, CDR1 is MNHEY and CDR2 is SMNVEV (reference sequence). CDR3 length: 13 amino acids. V lost 5 bases to trimming and J lost 0 bases, with 8 bases between them. The CDR3 sequence is CASSPIHSYEQYF. The CDR3 nucleotides read TGTGCCAGCAGTCCCATACACTCCTACGAGCAGTACTTC.

The V call is TRBV4-2, the J call TRBJ2-5; 7 positions agree with TRBD2. The germline gives CDR1 LGHNA, CDR2 YNFKEQ. The V gene end was trimmed by 4 bases and the J gene end by 5 bases; junction bases not matched to a gene: 1. This CDR3 has 12 residues. For the CDR3, the DNA is TGTGCCAGCAGCCGGGGGGGGGAGACCCAGTACTTC. Translated, it gives CASSRGGETQYF.

This chain connects TRBV30 to TRBJ1-1; 8 bases fit TRBD1. The CDR3 spans 12 residues. Germline trimming cut 5 bases from V and 7 bases from J; bases unmatched to any gene: 6. Per germline, CDR1 GTSNPN and CDR2 SVGIG (reference sequence). DNA for the CDR3: TGTGCCTGGGGGACAGGCCTACATGAAGCTTTCTTT. Residues: CAWGTGLHEAFF.

V is TRBV11-2 and J is TRBJ2-1; possible D gene TRBD2, 8 bases. The CDR3 is 18 residues long. Germline V CDR1 and CDR2: SGHAT, FQNNGV. With 5 bases removed from V and 4 bases from J, the gap between germline ends came to 24 bases. The CDR3 DNA is TGTGCCAGCAGCGGAGGGGGCATGGCGGGAGGAGGGTACAATGAGCAGTTCTTC. Residues: CASSGGGMAGGGYNEQFF.

The V call is TRBV27, the J call TRBJ1-2; 8 bases match TRBD1. V was pared by 7 bases and J by 5 bases, with 6 bases of the junction left unmatched. The CDR3 is made up of 13 amino acids. Germline lookup yields CDR1 MNHEY and CDR2 SMNVEV (reference sequence). CDR3 sequence (DNA): TGTGCCAGCACCCCCCGGACAGGGTATGGCTACACCTTC. Encoded protein: CASTPRTGYGYTF.

The chain joins TRBV6-5 to TRBJ1-3; D is undetermined. V was cut by 0 bases and J by 0 bases, with 9 bases left in between. Per the germline V gene, CDR1 is MNHEY and CDR2 is SVGAGI. This CDR3 has 16 amino acids. As DNA, the CDR3 is TGTGCCAGCAGTTACTCGCGCCCCATCTCTGGAAACACCATATATTTT. Translated, it gives CASSYSRPISGNTIYF.

The chain couples TRBV3-1 (or the pseudogene TRBV3-2) to TRBJ1-1; D remains unclear. From germline, CDR1 is LGHDT and CDR2 YNNKEL (reference sequence). Trimming removed 1 base at V and 8 bases at J, with 5 bases between. This CDR3 has 11 residues. The CDR3 sequence is CASSQAGEAFF. DNA for the CDR3: TGTGCCAGCAGCCAAGCGGGAGAAGCTTTCTTT.

The V and J genes are TRBV27 and TRBJ2-1; 16 bases are a match to TRBD2. The V and J ends lost 4 bases and 9 bases, in that order; junction bases with no gene match: 12. The germline V gene has CDR1 MNHEY and CDR2 SMNVEV (reference sequence). This CDR3 has 18 amino acids. The CDR3 is CASSSPGLAGGPVGEQFF. DNA of the CDR3: TGTGCCAGCAGTTCTCCGGGACTAGCGGGAGGGCCAGTGGGTGAGCAGTTCTTC.

This clone was recorded only once. This chain joins TRBV5-1 and TRBJ1-1; D may be TRBD1 (6 bases). Between the trimmed V and J ends, which lost 4 bases and 1 base, there was a span of 14 bases. This CDR3 spans 15 amino acids. Per the germline V gene, CDR1 is SGHRS and CDR2 is YFSETQ. The CDR3 loop reads CASSTLGHPNTEAFF. The CDR3 DNA reads as TGCGCCAGCAGCACCCTGGGACATCCGAACACTGAAGCTTTCTTT.

The chain uses TRBV9 and TRBJ1-2; the D gene is possibly TRBD1 (6 bases). The CDR3 is made up of 15 amino acids. V was cut by 4 bases and J by 9 bases, with 22 bases left in between. The germline V gene encodes CDR1 SGDLS and CDR2 YYNGEE. The CDR3 DNA is TGTGCCAGCAGCATCACGCGGACAGCCACTATTAGCTACACCTTC. It yields the protein CASSITRTATISYTF.

The chain employs TRBV5-1 and TRBJ1-1; possible D gene TRBD1, 5 bases. The V end was cut by 0 bases, the J end by 5 bases, with 14 bases between. The CDR3 spans 15 residues. Germline lookup yields CDR1 SGHRS and CDR2 YFSETQ. The CDR3 DNA follows: TGCGCCAGCAGCTTGGACTTCCCAGGGAGGACTGAAGCTTTCTTT. Its protein is CASSLDFPGRTEAFF. The whole variable domain, filled in from reference TRBV5-1 and TRBJ1-1, reads KAGVTQTPRYLIKTRGQQVTLSCSPISGHRSVSWYQQTPGQGLQFLFEYFSETQRNKGNFPGRFSGRQFSNSRSEMNVSTLELGDSALYLCASSLDFPGRTEAFFGQGTRLTVV.

The sample holds one count of this clone. The CDR3 sequence: CASSQKSPGTGMTTPSSYEQYF. DNA of the CDR3: TGTGCCAGCAGCCAAAAATCTCCCGGGACAGGGATGACAACCCCTAGCTCCTACGAGCAGTACTTC. The chain uses TRBV3-1 (or the pseudogene TRBV3-2) and TRBJ2-7; 9 bases align to TRBD1. The V gene's germline CDR1 is LGHDT and CDR2 YNNKEL (reference sequence). The length of the CDR3 is 22 residues. V trimming: 2 bases; J trimming: 0 bases; junction bases outside the gene matches: 23.

This clone was counted once. V and J are TRBV10-2 and TRBJ2-5; TRBD1 is a possible D gene (5 bases). The CDR3 runs 14 residues. CDR1 is WSHSY, CDR2 SAAADI, per germline. Deletions cut 6 bases from V and 5 bases from J, with 16 bases between. The CDR3 is CASSQSRGVETQYF. The CDR3 DNA reads TGCGCCAGCAGCCAATCTAGGGGCGTTGAGACCCAGTACTTC.

Points on this clone: Within the sample, other DNA sequences also encode this same CDR3. The genes are TRBV27 and TRBJ1-5; perhaps TRBD1 as D (6 bases). The CDR3 is 15 residues long. Trimming took 1 base from V and 1 from J, leaving 8 bases between them. The germline V gene has CDR1 MNHEY and CDR2 SMNVEV (reference sequence). For the CDR3, the DNA is TGTGCCAGCAGTTTATTAGGGGGAAGCAATCAGCCCCAGCATTTT. This sequence encodes CASSLLGGSNQPQHF.

J is TRBJ1-5 and V is TRBV28; tentatively, D is TRBD1 (6 bases). Germline CDR1 MDHEN, CDR2 SYDVKM. The CDR3 is made up of 13 amino acids. Deletions cut 8 bases from V and 3 bases from J, with 11 bases between. The CDR3 reads CASGGRNNQPQHF. DNA of the CDR3: TGTGCCAGCGGGGGCAGAAACAATCAGCCCCAGCATTTT.

The V and J genes are TRBV9 and TRBJ2-3, with TRBD2 identical over 12 bases. V was pared by 2 bases and J by 4 bases, with 2 bases of the junction left unmatched. The CDR3 length is 15 residues. The germline gives CDR1 SGDLS, CDR2 YYNGEE. CDR3 DNA: TGTGCCAGCAGCGTCCGGACTAGCGGGGCAGATACGCAGTATTTT. It translates to CASSVRTSGADTQYF.